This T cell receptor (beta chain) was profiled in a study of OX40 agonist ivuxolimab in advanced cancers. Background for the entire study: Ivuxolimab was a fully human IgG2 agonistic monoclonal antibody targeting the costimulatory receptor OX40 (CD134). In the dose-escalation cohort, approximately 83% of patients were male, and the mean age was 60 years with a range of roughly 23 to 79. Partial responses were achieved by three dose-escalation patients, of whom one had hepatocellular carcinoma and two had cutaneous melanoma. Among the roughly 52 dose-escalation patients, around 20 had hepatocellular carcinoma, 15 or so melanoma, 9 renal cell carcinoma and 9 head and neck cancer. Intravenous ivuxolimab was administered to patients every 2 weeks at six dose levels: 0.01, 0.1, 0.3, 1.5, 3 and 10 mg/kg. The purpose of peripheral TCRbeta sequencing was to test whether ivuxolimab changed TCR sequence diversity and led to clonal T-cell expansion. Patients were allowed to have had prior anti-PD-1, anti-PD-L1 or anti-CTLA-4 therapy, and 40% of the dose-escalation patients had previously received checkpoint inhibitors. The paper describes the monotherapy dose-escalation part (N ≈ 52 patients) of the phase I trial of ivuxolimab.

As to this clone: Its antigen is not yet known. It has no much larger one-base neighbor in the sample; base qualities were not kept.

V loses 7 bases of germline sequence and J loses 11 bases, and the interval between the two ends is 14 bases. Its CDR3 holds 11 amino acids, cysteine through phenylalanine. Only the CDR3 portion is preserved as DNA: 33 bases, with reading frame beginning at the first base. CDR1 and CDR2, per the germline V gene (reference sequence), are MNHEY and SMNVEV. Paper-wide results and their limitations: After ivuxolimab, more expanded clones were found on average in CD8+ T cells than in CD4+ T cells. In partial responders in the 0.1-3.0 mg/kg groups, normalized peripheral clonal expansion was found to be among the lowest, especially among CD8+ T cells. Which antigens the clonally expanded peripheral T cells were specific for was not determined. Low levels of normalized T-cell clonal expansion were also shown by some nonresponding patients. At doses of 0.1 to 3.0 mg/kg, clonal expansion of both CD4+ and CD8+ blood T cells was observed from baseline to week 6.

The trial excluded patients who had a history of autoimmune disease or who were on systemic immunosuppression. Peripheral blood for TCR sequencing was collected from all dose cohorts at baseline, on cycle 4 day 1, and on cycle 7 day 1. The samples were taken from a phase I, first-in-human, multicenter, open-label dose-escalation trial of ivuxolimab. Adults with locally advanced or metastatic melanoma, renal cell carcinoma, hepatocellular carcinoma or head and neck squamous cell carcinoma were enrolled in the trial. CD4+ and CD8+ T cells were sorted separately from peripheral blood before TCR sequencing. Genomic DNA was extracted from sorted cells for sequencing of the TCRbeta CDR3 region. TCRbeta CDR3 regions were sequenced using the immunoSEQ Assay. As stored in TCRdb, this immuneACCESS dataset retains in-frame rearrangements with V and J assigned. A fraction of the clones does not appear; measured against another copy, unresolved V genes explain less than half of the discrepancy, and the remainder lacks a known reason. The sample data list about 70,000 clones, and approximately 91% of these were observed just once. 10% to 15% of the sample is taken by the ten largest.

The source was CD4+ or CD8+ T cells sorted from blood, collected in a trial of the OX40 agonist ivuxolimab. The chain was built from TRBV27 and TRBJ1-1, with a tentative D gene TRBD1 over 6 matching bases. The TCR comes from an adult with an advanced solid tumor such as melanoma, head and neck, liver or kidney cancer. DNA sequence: TGTGCCAGCAAAGAGGGGGGGGAGGCTTTCTTT. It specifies CASKEGGEAFF.